The 27 T cell receptor beta chains reported below all come from one sample, sequenced in a study of T cell responses to AZD1222 COVID-19 vaccine. TCRdb keeps only in-frame clones here, not all; method: immunoSEQ multiplex PCR. Found here are over 110,000 clones, more than 85% of them singletons; the top ten hold around 3.2%. Sequences were derived from peripheral blood, sampled on day 0 of AZD1222 vaccination. These receptors were taken from an adult in good health.

This clone was picked up one time. The chain uses TRBV4-1 and TRBJ1-2; D is ambiguous. Deletions cut 1 base from V and 9 bases from J, with 24 bases between. This CDR3 spans 17 amino acids. Germline V CDR1 and CDR2: MGHRA, YSYEKL. The CDR3 coding sequence is TGCGCCAGCAGCCAAGCCCTTGGGAGGGCAAGGGTCTGGAGCTACACCTTC. Residues: CASSQALGRARVWSYTF.

This chain joins TRBV20-1 and TRBJ1-5; D not certain. The germline gives CDR1 DFQATT, CDR2 SNEGSKA (reference sequence). The CDR3 spans 11 residues. The V and J ends lost 3 bases and 5 bases respectively, with 5 bases between them. CDR3 DNA: TGCAGTGCTAGGGCCGATCAGCCCCAGCATTTT. Translating it yields CSARADQPQHF.

The chain employs TRBV6-5 and TRBJ1-1; D call uncertain. CDR1 MNHEY and CDR2 SVGAGI come from the germline V gene. V lost 8 bases to trimming and J lost 5 bases, with 15 bases between them. The CDR3 runs 13 residues. CDR3 amino acids: CASSRGVGTEAFF. CDR3 in DNA: TGTGCCAGCTCCCGGGGAGTCGGGACTGAAGCTTTCTTT.

Only one count was recorded for this clone. The CDR3 loop is CASSFSVDTQYF. CDR3 nucleotide sequence: TGTGCCAGCAGCTTTTCTGTGGATACGCAGTATTTT. The chain uses TRBV5-4 and TRBJ2-3; D gene ambiguous. Germline CDR1 and CDR2: SGHNT and YYREEE (reference sequence). Trimming stripped 2 bases from V and 6 bases from J, with 7 bases between. The CDR3 runs to 12 residues.

The table lists this clone with a count of one. The V call is TRBV25-1, the J call TRBJ1-3; D unresolved. Germline-derived CDR1 and CDR2 are MGHDK and SYGVNS. Trimming left V 6 bases short and J 0 bases short, with 9 bases between. The CDR3 runs to 14 residues. CDR3 DNA: TGTGCCAGCAGCGCGACGAGCTCTGGAAACACCATATATTTT. Encoded protein: CASSATSSGNTIYF.

The rearrangement uses TRBV19 and TRBJ2-5; TRBD1 agrees at 8 bases. This CDR3 has 15 residues. The J segment lost 3 bases and the V segment lost 2 bases, leaving 5 bases of the junction unmatched. CDR1 is LNHDA and CDR2 is SQIVND in the germline V gene (reference sequence). CDR3 region: CASSISRDRKETQYF. CDR3 in DNA: TGTGCCAGTAGTATATCCCGGGACAGGAAAGAGACCCAGTACTTC.

This sequence joins TRBV5-1 and TRBJ1-1; 9 bases line up with TRBD1. CDR1 is SGHRS and CDR2 is YFSETQ in the germline V gene. This CDR3 has 17 amino acids. The V segment lost 4 bases and the J segment 4 bases; nucleotides outside the gene matches: 14. Here the CDR3 reads CASSPPYRQGDSTEAFF. CDR3 in DNA: TGCGCCAGCAGCCCGCCGTACCGACAGGGGGACAGCACTGAAGCTTTCTTT.

By share, this clone counts as medium-sized (0.01 to 0.1%). V usage is TRBV27 and J usage is TRBJ2-3; TRBD1 matches at 8 bases. The CDR3 extends over 17 amino acids. Germline V gene sequence: CDR1 MNHEY, CDR2 SMNVEV (reference sequence). V lost 8 bases to trimming and J lost 1 base; unmatched junction nucleotides: 14. DNA of the CDR3: TGTGCCAGCGGAAAGCTCCGCCCGGGACAGGGCACAGATACGCAGTATTTT. This translates into CASGKLRPGQGTDTQYF.

The chain employs TRBV10-3 and TRBJ1-2; D perhaps matches TRBD1 (5 bases). V was clipped by 2 bases and J by 4 bases, with 17 bases between them. The CDR3 sequence is 16 residues long. Germline V gives CDR1 ENHRY, CDR2 SYGVKD. The chain's CDR3 is CAISEGGRDGGYGYTF. For the CDR3, the DNA is TGTGCCATCAGTGAGGGGGGTCGGGACGGAGGCTATGGCTACACCTTC.

The V and J genes are TRBV29-1 and TRBJ1-1; D is uncertain. V was clipped by 5 bases and J by 3 bases, with 16 bases between them. Germline lookup yields CDR1 SQVTM and CDR2 ANQGSEA. The CDR3 loop spans 14 amino acids. The CDR3 loop reads CSVSSIGLDTEAFF. Here the CDR3 DNA reads TGCAGCGTTTCTTCGATCGGATTGGACACTGAAGCTTTCTTT.

The table lists this clone with a count of one. The chain uses TRBV4-1 and TRBJ1-1; the D is unclear. Trimming stripped 1 base from V and 1 base from J, with 10 bases between. Germline V gives CDR1 MGHRA, CDR2 YSYEKL. The CDR3 consists of 15 residues. CDR3 nucleotides: TGCGCCAGCAGCCAAGGGTGGGCGGAGAACACTGAAGCTTTCTTT. Translation: CASSQGWAENTEAFF.

The chain combines TRBV13 with TRBJ2-7; 9 nucleotides match TRBD2. This CDR3 is 16 amino acids long. Trimming removed 4 bases from V and 1 base from J; junction bases left unmatched: 8. Germline CDR1 PRHDT, CDR2 FYEKMQ (reference sequence). The CDR3, as DNA: TGTGCCAGCAGCTCCATCGGCGGGAGGGAATCCTACGAGCAGTACTTC. It translates to CASSSIGGRESYEQYF.

The rearrangement joins TRBV12-3 or TRBV12-4 to TRBJ1-2; D gene unclear. V lost 8 bases, J lost 2 bases, and 12 bases lay in between. The CDR3 is 13 amino acids. CDR3 protein: CASAPSENYGYTF. CDR3 nucleotides: TGTGCCAGCGCACCCTCAGAGAACTATGGCTACACCTTC.

The chain joins TRBV7-2 to TRBJ1-4; the D gene is possibly TRBD1 (5 bases). V dropped 5 bases and J dropped 8 bases, with 18 bases sitting between them. CDR1 SGHTA and CDR2 FQGNSA come from the germline V gene. There are 15 residues in the CDR3. As DNA, the CDR3 is TGTGCCAGCAGCCAGCGCGGGGGGTATCGGGAAAAACTGTTTTTT. Amino acid sequence: CASSQRGGYREKLFF.

This sequence joins TRBV7-6 and TRBJ2-3; possibly TRBD1 for D (7 bases). Trimming removed 5 bases at V and 2 bases at J, with 17 bases between. The CDR3 contains 16 residues. CDR1 is SGHVS and CDR2 is FNYEAQ in the germline V gene. For the CDR3, the DNA is TGTGCCAGCAGCCGGGACAGCGGGTTTTCCACAGATACGCAGTATTTT. Encoded protein: CASSRDSGFSTDTQYF.

This chain joins TRBV6-1 and TRBJ2-2, with 14 nucleotides matching TRBD2. Trimming took 2 bases from V and 6 from J; bases not matched to a gene: 2. The germline CDR1 and CDR2 sequences are MNHNS and SASEGT. The CDR3 is 16 residues long. The CDR3 loop reads CASSERLAGGPGELFF. In nucleotides, the CDR3 is TGTGCCAGCAGTGAAAGACTAGCGGGAGGGCCCGGGGAGCTGTTTTTT.

This clone appeared once. The chain employs TRBV6-6 and TRBJ1-1; D gene unclear. The germline CDR1 and CDR2 sequences are MNHNY and SVGAGI (reference sequence). Trimming took 0 bases from V and 8 from J, leaving 13 bases between them. This CDR3 is built from 14 residues. This CDR3 is CASSYSDRMPEAFF. CDR3 in DNA: TGTGCCAGCAGTTACTCTGACCGCATGCCAGAAGCTTTCTTT.

This chain connects TRBV5-6 to TRBJ1-1, with a weak D call TRBD1 (5 bases). Germline lookup yields CDR1 SGHDT and CDR2 YYEEEE. The CDR3 totals 15 residues. V shed 2 bases and J shed 0 bases, with 11 bases lying between them. The CDR3 region is CASSLGAGMNTEAFF. The CDR3 DNA reads as TGTGCCAGCAGCTTAGGAGCAGGGATGAACACTGAAGCTTTCTTT. Filled out from reference TRBV5-6 and TRBJ1-1, the complete variable domain reads DAGVTQSPTHLIKTRGQQVTLRCSPKSGHDTVSWYQQALGQGPQFIFQYYEEEERQRGNFPDRFSGHQFPNYSSELNVNALLLGDSALYLCASSLGAGMNTEAFFGQGTRLTVV.

This clone was recorded only once. The rearrangement uses TRBV29-1 and TRBJ2-7; D not certain. CDR1 and CDR2 (germline): SQVTM, ANQGSEA. The CDR3 length is 12 residues. Trimming stripped 0 bases from V and 3 bases from J, with 6 bases between. The CDR3 sequence is CSVEDGSYEQYF. CDR3 in DNA: TGCAGCGTTGAAGATGGCAGCTACGAGCAGTACTTC.

This chain uses TRBV5-8 with TRBJ2-3; D possibly corresponds to TRBD2 (6 bases). The germline V gene has CDR1 SGHTS and CDR2 YDEGEE. V was clipped by 2 bases and J by 0 bases, with 16 bases between them. The CDR3 has 17 amino acids. CDR3 residues: CASSFWTVSGSTDTQYF. The CDR3 region has the DNA TGTGCCAGCAGCTTTTGGACTGTGAGCGGGAGCACAGATACGCAGTATTTT.

The chain recombines TRBV3-1 (or the pseudogene TRBV3-2) with TRBJ1-1; no reliable D call. V lost 5 bases, J lost 3 bases, and 7 bases lay in between. CDR3 length equals 12 residues. CDR1 and CDR2 (germline): LGHDT, YNNKEL (reference sequence). CDR3: CASSIRDTEAFF. Here the CDR3 DNA reads TGTGCCAGCAGCATACGGGACACTGAAGCTTTCTTT.

This chain connects TRBV4-3 to TRBJ1-2; the match to TRBD1 covers 9 bases. Germline CDR1 is LGHNA and CDR2 is YSLEER. J was trimmed by 5 bases and V by 4 bases; bases with no gene match: 14. The CDR3 length is 17 residues. CDR3 DNA: TGCGCCAGCAGCCCAAGAAGATTGGGGGACAGGGTTTATGGCTACACCTTC. It codes for CASSPRRLGDRVYGYTF.

CDR3 protein: CASSRVSSGNTIYF. In DNA, the CDR3 is TGTGCCAGTAGTAGGGTCTCCTCTGGAAACACCATATATTTT. The chain has TRBV19 and TRBJ1-3; D unresolved. V lost 4 bases, J lost 0 bases, and 7 bases lay in between. Germline V lookup: CDR1 LNHDA, CDR2 SQIVND (reference sequence). This CDR3 is 14 amino acids long.

V and J are TRBV9 and TRBJ2-1, with 11 bases fitting TRBD2. Germline lookup yields CDR1 SGDLS and CDR2 YYNGEE. V lost 0 bases and J lost 9; bases outside the gene matches: 5. The CDR3 length is 15 residues. The CDR3 nucleotides read TGTGCCAGCAGCGTAGCTAGCCTAGCGGGAGGTGAGCAGTTCTTC. Translating it yields CASSVASLAGGEQFF. Variable domain in full (rest from reference TRBV9 and TRBJ2-1): DSGVTQTPKHLITATGQRVTLRCSPRSGDLSVYWYQQSLDQGLQFLIQYYNGEERAKGNILERFSAQQFPDLHSELNLSSLELGDSALYFCASSVASLAGGEQFFGPGTRLTVL.

This chain connects TRBV6-5 to TRBJ2-1; 12 nucleotides align to TRBD2. The V gene's germline CDR1 is MNHEY and CDR2 SVGAGI. The CDR3 spans 15 residues. V trimming: 8 bases; J trimming: 9 bases; junction bases outside the gene matches: 11. This chain's CDR3 is CASLRTSGVHSEQFF. In DNA, the CDR3 is TGTGCCAGCCTTAGGACTAGCGGGGTACATAGTGAGCAGTTCTTC.

Worth noting for this clone: One end of the junction is discordant with germline, which a read error may explain. The gene calls are TRBV10-3 and TRBJ2-3; 9 bases fit TRBD2. Germline V gene data show CDR1 as ENHRY and CDR2 as SYGVKD. This CDR3 is 13 amino acids long. The CDR3 protein is CAISEVAGDPQYF. DNA for the CDR3: TGTGCCATCAGTGAGGTAGCGGGAGATCCGCAGTATTTT.

The V and J genes are TRBV9 and TRBJ2-1; D is possibly TRBD1 or TRBD2 (7 bases each). The CDR3 runs 16 residues. With 4 bases removed from V and 6 bases from J, the gap between germline ends came to 20 bases. Germline V lookup: CDR1 SGDLS, CDR2 YYNGEE. CDR3 nucleotides: TGTGCCAGCAGCCAGGGGGGGGCAGGGGACCCCAATGAGCAGTTCTTC. Translated: CASSQGGAGDPNEQFF.